Presented here are 6 T cell receptor beta chains from one specimen sequenced in a study of cytomegalovirus exposure and HLA in healthy donors. PCR was performed using 60 Vbeta and 13 Jbeta primers. Method: immunoSEQ multiplex PCR; TCRdb's copy keeps in-frame clones and lacks some. The data contain 80,000 to 100,000 clones, roughly four fifths of them singletons. Sequenced input: PBMCs. These TCRs come from a man in his forties or fifties in good health and CMV-seronegative.

The chain recombines TRBV5-1 with TRBJ2-5; TRBD2 aligns across 12 bases. The ends lost 1 base at V and 5 bases at J; junction bases unmatched: 6. This CDR3 has 16 amino acids. Germline V lookup: CDR1 SGHRS, CDR2 YFSETQ. Here the CDR3 DNA reads TGCGCCAGCAGCTTGACTAGCGGGGGGCCTCGGGAGACCCAGTACTTC. Amino acids: CASSLTSGGPRETQYF.

V is TRBV7-6 and J is TRBJ1-6; D may be TRBD1 (6 bases). This CDR3 spans 14 amino acids. V was clipped by 5 bases and J by 6 bases, with 11 bases between them. CDR1 SGHVS and CDR2 FNYEAQ come from the germline V gene. DNA for the CDR3: TGTGCCAGCAGCCGTAGACAGGTTAATTCACCCCTCCACTTT. This codes for CASSRRQVNSPLHF.

V usage is TRBV5-1 and J usage is TRBJ1-1, with a tentative D call TRBD1 (5 bases). Germline V gives CDR1 SGHRS, CDR2 YFSETQ. CDR3 length: 13 residues. V dropped 8 bases and J dropped 1 base, with 12 bases sitting between them. The CDR3 region is CASTDQGNTEAFF. The CDR3 DNA sequence: TGCGCCAGTACCGATCAGGGGAACACTGAAGCTTTCTTT.

The chain is built from TRBV28 and TRBJ1-2; 9 bases align to TRBD1. Germline-derived CDR1 and CDR2 are MDHEN and SYDVKM. Trimming took 5 bases from V and 1 from J; bases not matched to a gene: 14. This CDR3 spans 18 amino acids. The CDR3 DNA reads as TGTGCCAGCAGTCCAACTCCGGGACAGGGAGGAATTAACTATGGCTACACCTTC. Translating it yields CASSPTPGQGGINYGYTF.

The chain has TRBV5-1 and TRBJ2-7; a possible D gene is TRBD2 (5 bases). Germline assignment: CDR1 SGHRS and CDR2 YFSETQ. The V end lost 1 base, the J end lost 4 bases, and 15 bases lay between the germline ends. The CDR3 is 15 residues long. The CDR3 is CASSLSLGTGYEQYF. As DNA, the CDR3 is TGCGCCAGCAGCTTGAGCCTTGGTACGGGGTACGAGCAGTACTTC.

This rearrangement joins TRBV29-1 to TRBJ1-4, with D hard to call. This CDR3 spans 13 amino acids. With 7 bases removed from V and 8 bases from J, the gap between germline ends came to 17 bases. Germline V lookup: CDR1 SQVTM, CDR2 ANQGSEA. CDR3: CSAEGGLGEKLFF. In nucleotides, the CDR3 is TGCAGCGCCGAAGGAGGGTTAGGGGAAAAACTGTTTTTT.